This T cell receptor beta chain was sequenced in a study of regulatory T cells in long-lasting Graves disease (dated by TCRdb to the early 2020s). Background on the whole study: To count as having persistent Graves' disease, a patient had to have received antithyroid drug treatment for over 5 years with TSH receptor autoantibodies remaining persistently positive. This study used TCR sequencing and RNA sequencing of peripheral blood to compare persistent Graves' disease patients against newly diagnosed Graves' disease patients. The study took place in China and was registered as a clinical trial. TCR sequencing covered around 13 persistent and around 20 newly diagnosed Graves' disease patients, some 35 samples in total. Persistent Graves' disease patients in the clinical cohort had taken antithyroid drugs for roughly ten years on average.

Receptors were amplified or captured by multiplex PCR. The run used an Illumina HiSeq 4000. TCR beta libraries were built with iRepertoire HTBI primers and Arm-PCR amplification of CDR3 regions. Before sequencing, the PCR products went through gel purification. The source study handled its data this way. Gene usage analysis of CDR3 amino acid clonotypes relied on the 55 to 80 TRBV and about 15 TRBJ segments identified across samples. COPE and FqMerger were used to merge the filtered high-quality paired reads into contigs. BLAST was used to align contigs to IMGT TRBV, TRBD and TRBJ reference genes, and CDR3 was defined according to IMGT. Any clonotype with a frequency above 0.1% was classified as a highly expanded clone. Shannon entropy served as the measure of repertoire diversity, while the Gini coefficient captured V-J evenness. Public clonotypes were defined as clonotypes shared by more than one individual. TCRdb trimmed public reads at Q25 via fastp, called clones via MiXCR and kept in-frame beta chains. Every distinct CDR3 protein forms one entry, paired with its most common genes and DNA. These V and J calls originate from TCRdb's pipeline instead of the authors' own analysis. This sample lists roughly 400,000 distinct CDR3 sequences; 21% were detected once. The ten largest make up around an eighth of the sample.

Study-level results and caveats: Sequencing and analysis were limited to the TCR beta chain. Persistent patients shared more public clonotypes among themselves (2,741) than newly diagnosed patients did (about 970). Persistent disease showed preferential use of TRBV28, TRBJ1-2 and TRBJ2-5, whereas newly diagnosed disease favored TRBV20-1 and TRBJ2-1. As a limitation, the authors acknowledged that the small sample size may reduce accuracy. Only peripheral blood was studied, because thyroid tissue, the primary lesion, was inaccessible. Persistent Graves' disease patients showed lower TCR Shannon entropy and fewer highly expanded clones than newly diagnosed patients, suggesting clonal expansion.

After removal of 5 bases from V and 2 bases from J, the junction retains 5 bases not matched to a gene. Including the terminal cysteine and phenylalanine, the CDR3 comprises 15 residues. The entry retains the CDR3 DNA only, 45 bases that are in frame from base 1. The CDR1 and CDR2 encoded by the germline V gene (reference sequence) are LNHDA and SQIVND. What the time point label conveys for this sample: persistent/refractory GD, antithyroid drugs over 5 years with positive TRAb. For both TCR sequencing and RNA sequencing, RNA was extracted from PBMCs in TRIzol. The diagnosis of Graves' disease was made according to American Thyroid Association guidelines. Patients were recruited from an endocrinology department in Xi'an, China. Each patient gave approximately 8.8 milliliters of peripheral blood, collected in an EDTA anticoagulant tube. PBMCs were isolated by Ficoll Paque Plus density gradient separation without further T cell sorting. An Agilent 2100 Bioanalyzer and agarose gel were used to check RNA quality, and a NanoDrop 2000 was used to measure RNA concentration.

Regarding this clonotype: Its recognized antigen is unknown. The sample holds no much larger clone one base away, and base qualities are not on file.

The sequence derives from a female donor with Graves disease. This sample comprised peripheral blood mononuclear cells (PBMCs), obtained when the disease was refractory, from a patient treated with antithyroid drugs. The rearranged segments are TRBV19 and TRBJ2-2; TRBD2 matches 7 bases in the middle. This receptor carries the CDR3 CASSHLAVNTGELFF. Read as DNA, the sequence is TGTGCCAGTAGTCACCTAGCGGTAAACACCGGGGAGCTGTTTTTT. Extended through the reference TRBV19 and TRBJ2-2 proteins, this CDR3 yields the full variable domain: DGGITQSPKYLFRKEGQNVTLSCEQNLNHDAMYWYRQDPGQGLRLIYYSQIVNDFQKGDIAEGYSVSREKKESFPLTVTSAQKNPTAFYLCASSHLAVNTGELFFGEGSRLTVL.